The clone carrying this TCR beta chain was seen more than once but under ten times. Antigen: not known. Trimming left V 0 bases short and J 6 bases short, with 9 bases between. Germline-derived CDR1 and CDR2 are SGDLS and YYNGEE. This CDR3 is built from 14 residues. Primers included in the PCR were 60 Vbeta and 13 Jbeta primers. Profiled with immunoSEQ multiplex PCR; TCRdb holds only in-frame clones, not every one. The table has under 200,000 clones, around 82% seen once. The sample is drawn from a study of cytomegalovirus exposure and HLA in healthy donors. Those who donated were healthy bone marrow donors. Regarding the study as a whole: The authors considered a cluster of highly shared sequence variants likely to be a sequencing artifact. Most TCRs appeared rarely, but some public TCRs recurred in many donors.

This receptor was taken from a man aged 30 to 39 in good health and CMV-seronegative. The sequenced sample consisted of PBMCs. This chain links TRBV9 with TRBJ2-2; D remains ambiguous. The CDR3 here is CASSVASVPGELFF. For the CDR3, the DNA is TGTGCCAGCAGCGTAGCTTCGGTTCCCGGGGAGCTGTTTTTT.